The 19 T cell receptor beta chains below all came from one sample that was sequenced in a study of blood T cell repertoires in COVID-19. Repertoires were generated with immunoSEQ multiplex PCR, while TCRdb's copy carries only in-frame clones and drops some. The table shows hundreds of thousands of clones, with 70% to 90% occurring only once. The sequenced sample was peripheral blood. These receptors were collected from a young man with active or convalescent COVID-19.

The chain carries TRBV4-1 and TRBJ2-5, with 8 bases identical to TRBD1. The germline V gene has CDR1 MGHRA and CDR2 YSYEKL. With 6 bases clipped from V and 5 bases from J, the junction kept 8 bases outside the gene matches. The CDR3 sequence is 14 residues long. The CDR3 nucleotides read TGCGCCAGCAGTCGGACAGGGTCAGGGGAGACCCAGTACTTC. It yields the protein CASSRTGSGETQYF.

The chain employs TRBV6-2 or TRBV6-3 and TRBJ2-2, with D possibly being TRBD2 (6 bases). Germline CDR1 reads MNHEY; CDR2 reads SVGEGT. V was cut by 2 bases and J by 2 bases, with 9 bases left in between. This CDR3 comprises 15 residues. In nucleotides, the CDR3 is TGTGCCAGCAGTTACAGGGGAGGTAACACCGGGGAGCTGTTTTTT. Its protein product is CASSYRGGNTGELFF.

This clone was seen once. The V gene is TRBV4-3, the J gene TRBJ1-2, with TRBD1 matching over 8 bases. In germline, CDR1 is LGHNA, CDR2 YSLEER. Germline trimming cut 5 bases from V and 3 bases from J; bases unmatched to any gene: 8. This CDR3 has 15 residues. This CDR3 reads CASSFFPGGDYGYTF. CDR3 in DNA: TGCGCCAGCAGCTTTTTCCCAGGGGGCGACTATGGCTACACCTTC.

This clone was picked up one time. The CDR3 sequence is CASSLVVAGGYNEQFF. The CDR3 region has the DNA TGTGCCAGCAGCTTGGTAGTAGCGGGAGGTTACAATGAGCAGTTCTTC. The rearrangement joins TRBV5-4 to TRBJ2-1; 10 bases are a match to TRBD2. The V and J ends lost 0 bases and 4 bases, in that order; junction bases with no gene match: 4. This CDR3 comprises 16 residues. CDR1 and CDR2 from the germline V gene are SGHNT and YYREEE (reference sequence).

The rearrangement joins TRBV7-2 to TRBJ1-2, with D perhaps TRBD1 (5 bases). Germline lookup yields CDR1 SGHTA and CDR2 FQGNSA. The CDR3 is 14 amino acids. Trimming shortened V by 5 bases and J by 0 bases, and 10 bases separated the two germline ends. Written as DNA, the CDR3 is TGTGCCAGCAGCCAGACAGTATCTAACTATGGCTACACCTTC. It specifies CASSQTVSNYGYTF. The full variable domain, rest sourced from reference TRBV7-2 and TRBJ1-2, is GAGVSQSPSNKVTEKGKDVELRCDPISGHTALYWYRQSLGQGLEFLIYFQGNSAPDKSGLPSDRFSAERTGGSVSTLTIQRTQQEDSAVYLCASSQTVSNYGYTFGSGTRLTVV.

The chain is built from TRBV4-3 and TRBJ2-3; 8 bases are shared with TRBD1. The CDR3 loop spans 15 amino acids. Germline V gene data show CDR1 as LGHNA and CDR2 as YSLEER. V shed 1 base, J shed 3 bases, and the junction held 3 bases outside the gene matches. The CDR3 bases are TGCGCCAGCAGCCAAGGCCACAGGGGGACAGATACGCAGTATTTT. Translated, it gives CASSQGHRGTDTQYF.

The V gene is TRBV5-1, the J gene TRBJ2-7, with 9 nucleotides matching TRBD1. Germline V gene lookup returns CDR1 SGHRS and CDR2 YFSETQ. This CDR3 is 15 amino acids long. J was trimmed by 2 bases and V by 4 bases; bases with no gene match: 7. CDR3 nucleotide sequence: TGCGCCAGCAGCCGCGGGACAGGGACTACCTACGAGCAGTACTTC. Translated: CASSRGTGTTYEQYF.

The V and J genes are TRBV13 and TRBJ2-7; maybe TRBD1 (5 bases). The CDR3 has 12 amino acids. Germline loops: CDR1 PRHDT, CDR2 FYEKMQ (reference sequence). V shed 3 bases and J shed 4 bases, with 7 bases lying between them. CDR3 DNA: TGTGCCAGCAGCTTGGGGCAGTACGAGCAGTACTTC. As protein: CASSLGQYEQYF.

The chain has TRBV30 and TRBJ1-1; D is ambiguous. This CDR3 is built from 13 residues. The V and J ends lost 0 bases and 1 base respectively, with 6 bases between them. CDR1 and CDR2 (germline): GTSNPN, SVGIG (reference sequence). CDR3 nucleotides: TGTGCCTGGAGTGTACTTGGGAACACTGAAGCTTTCTTT. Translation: CAWSVLGNTEAFF.

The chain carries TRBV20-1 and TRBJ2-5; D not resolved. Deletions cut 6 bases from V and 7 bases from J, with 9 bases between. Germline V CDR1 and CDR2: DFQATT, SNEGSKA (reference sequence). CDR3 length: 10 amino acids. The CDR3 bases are TGCAGTGCCCTCCAGTCGACCCAGTACTTC. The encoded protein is CSALQSTQYF.

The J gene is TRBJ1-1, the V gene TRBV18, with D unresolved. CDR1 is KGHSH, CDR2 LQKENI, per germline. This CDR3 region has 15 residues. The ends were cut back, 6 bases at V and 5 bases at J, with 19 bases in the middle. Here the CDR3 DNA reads TGTGCCAGCTCCGTAATGAGGGCAGCGGAGACTGAAGCTTTCTTT. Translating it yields CASSVMRAAETEAFF. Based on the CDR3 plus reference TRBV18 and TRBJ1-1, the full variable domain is NAGVMQNPRHLVRRRGQEARLRCSPMKGHSHVYWYRQLPEEGLKFMVYLQKENIIDESGMPKERFSAEFPKEGPSILRIQQVVRGDSAAYFCASSVMRAAETEAFFGQGTRLTVV.

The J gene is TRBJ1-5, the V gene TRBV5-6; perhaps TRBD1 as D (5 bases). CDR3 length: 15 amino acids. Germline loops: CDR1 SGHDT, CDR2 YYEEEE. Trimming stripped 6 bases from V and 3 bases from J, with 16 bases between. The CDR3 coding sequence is TGTGCCAGCAAACGCGGCCGGGGGGACAATCAGCCCCAGCATTTT. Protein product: CASKRGRGDNQPQHF.

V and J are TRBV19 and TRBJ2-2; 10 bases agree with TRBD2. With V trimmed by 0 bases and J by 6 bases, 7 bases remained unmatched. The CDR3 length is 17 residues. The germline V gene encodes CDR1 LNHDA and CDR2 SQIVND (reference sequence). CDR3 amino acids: CASSIDQGAGGSGELFF. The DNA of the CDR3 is TGTGCCAGTAGTATAGATCAAGGAGCGGGGGGGTCCGGGGAGCTGTTTTTT.

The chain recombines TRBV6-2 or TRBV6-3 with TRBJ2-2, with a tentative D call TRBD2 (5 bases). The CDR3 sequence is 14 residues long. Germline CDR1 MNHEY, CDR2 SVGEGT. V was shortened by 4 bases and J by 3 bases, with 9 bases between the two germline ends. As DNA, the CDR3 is TGTGCCAGCAGTTCCGAGCGGTACACCGGGGAGCTGTTTTTT. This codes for CASSSERYTGELFF.

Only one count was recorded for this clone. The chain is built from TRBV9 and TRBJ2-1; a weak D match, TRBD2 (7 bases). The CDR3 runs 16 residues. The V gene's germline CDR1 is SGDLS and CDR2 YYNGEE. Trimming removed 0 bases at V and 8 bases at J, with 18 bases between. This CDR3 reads CASSVGGGGANDEQFF. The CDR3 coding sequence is TGTGCCAGCAGCGTAGGCGGTGGGGGGGCCAATGATGAGCAGTTCTTC.

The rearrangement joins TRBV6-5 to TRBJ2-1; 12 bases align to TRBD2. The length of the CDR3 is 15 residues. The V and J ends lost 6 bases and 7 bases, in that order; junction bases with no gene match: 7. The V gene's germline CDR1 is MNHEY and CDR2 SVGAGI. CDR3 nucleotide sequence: TGTGCCAGCAGCCAAACTAGCGGGGGGATAAATGAGCAGTTCTTC. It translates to CASSQTSGGINEQFF.

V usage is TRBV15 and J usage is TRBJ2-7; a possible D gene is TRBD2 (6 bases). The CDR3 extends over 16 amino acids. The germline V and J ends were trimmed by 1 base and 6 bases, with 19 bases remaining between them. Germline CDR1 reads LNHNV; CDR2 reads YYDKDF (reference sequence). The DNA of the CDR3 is TGTGCCACCAGCAGAGCGGGAGACACCTTCGGCTCCGAGCAGTACTTC. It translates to CATSRAGDTFGSEQYF.

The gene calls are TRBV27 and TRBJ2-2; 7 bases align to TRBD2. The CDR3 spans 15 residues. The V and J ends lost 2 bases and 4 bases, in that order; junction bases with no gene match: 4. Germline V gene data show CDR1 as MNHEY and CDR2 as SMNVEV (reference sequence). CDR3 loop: CASSLQRLATGELFF. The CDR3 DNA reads TGTGCCAGCAGTTTACAGCGACTAGCCACCGGGGAGCTGTTTTTT.

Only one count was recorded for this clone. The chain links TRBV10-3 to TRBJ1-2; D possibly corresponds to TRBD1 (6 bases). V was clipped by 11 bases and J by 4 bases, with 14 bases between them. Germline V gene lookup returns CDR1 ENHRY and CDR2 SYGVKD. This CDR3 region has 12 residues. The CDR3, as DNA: TGTGCCTACCGGGGGGCTGGCTATGGCTACACCTTC. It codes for CAYRGAGYGYTF.